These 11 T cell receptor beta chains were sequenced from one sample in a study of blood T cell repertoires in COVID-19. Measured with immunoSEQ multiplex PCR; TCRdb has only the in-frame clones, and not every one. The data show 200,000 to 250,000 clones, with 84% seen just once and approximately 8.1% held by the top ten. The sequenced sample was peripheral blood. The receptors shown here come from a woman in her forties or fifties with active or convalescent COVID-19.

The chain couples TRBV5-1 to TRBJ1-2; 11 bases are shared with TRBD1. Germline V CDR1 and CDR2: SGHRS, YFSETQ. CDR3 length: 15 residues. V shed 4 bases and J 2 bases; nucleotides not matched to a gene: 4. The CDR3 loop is CASSGGTGGNYGYTF. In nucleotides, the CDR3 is TGCGCCAGCAGCGGCGGGACAGGGGGAAACTATGGCTACACCTTC.

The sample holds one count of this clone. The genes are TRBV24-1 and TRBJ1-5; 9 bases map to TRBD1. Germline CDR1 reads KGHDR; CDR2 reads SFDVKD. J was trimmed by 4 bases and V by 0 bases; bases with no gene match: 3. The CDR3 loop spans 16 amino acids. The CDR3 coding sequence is TGTGCCACCAGTGATTTGTGGACAGGGGCAAATCAGCCCCAGCATTTT. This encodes CATSDLWTGANQPQHF.

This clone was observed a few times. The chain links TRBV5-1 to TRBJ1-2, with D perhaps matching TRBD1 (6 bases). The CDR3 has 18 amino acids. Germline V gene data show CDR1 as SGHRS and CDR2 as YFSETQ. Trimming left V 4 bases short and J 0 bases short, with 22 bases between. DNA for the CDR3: TGCGCCAGCAGCCTGAGGACAGCGACAACCTCAGCTAACTATGGCTACACCTTC. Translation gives CASSLRTATTSANYGYTF.

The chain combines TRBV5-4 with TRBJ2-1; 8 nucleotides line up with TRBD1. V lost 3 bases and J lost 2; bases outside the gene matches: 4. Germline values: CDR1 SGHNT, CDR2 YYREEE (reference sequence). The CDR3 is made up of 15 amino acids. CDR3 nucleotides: TGTGCCAGCAGCTGGACAGGGAACCCCTACAATGAGCAGTTCTTC. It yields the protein CASSWTGNPYNEQFF.

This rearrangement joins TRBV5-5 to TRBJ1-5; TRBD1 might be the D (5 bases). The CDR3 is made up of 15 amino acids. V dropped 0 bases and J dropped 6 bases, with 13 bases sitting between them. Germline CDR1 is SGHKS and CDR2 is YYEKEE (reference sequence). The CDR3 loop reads CASSLGGGVTQPQHF. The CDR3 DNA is TGTGCCAGCAGCTTGGGGGGCGGGGTGACTCAGCCCCAGCATTTT.

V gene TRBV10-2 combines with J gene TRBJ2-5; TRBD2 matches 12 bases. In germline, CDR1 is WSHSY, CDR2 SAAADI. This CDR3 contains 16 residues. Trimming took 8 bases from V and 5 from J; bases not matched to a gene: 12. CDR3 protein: CASSRMTSGSGETQYF. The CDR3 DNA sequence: TGCGCCAGCTCCCGCATGACTAGCGGGAGCGGGGAGACCCAGTACTTC.

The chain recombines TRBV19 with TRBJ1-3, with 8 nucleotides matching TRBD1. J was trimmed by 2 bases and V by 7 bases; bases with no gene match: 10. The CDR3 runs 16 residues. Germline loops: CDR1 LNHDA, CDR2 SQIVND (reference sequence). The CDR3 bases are TGTGCCAGTACCCGCCCCACGGACAGGGCTGGAAACACCATATATTTT. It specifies CASTRPTDRAGNTIYF. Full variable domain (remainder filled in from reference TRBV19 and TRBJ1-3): DGGITQSPKYLFRKEGQNVTLSCEQNLNHDAMYWYRQDPGQGLRLIYYSQIVNDFQKGDIAEGYSVSREKKESFPLTVTSAQKNPTAFYLCASTRPTDRAGNTIYFGEGSWLTVV.

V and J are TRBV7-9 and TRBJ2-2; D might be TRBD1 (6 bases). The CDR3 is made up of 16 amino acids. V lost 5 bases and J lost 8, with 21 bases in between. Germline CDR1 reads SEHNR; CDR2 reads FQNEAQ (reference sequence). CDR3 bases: TGTGCCAGCAGCCTACCCCAGGGGTTGTCTGTAGGGGAGCTGTTTTTT. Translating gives CASSLPQGLSVGELFF.

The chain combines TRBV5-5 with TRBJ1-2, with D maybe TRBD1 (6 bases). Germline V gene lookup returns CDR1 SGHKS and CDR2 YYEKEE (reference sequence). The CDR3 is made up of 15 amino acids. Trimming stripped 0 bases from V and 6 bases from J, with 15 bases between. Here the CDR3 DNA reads TGTGCCAGCAGCTTGGCCGGCCAGGGGTATGATGGCTACACCTTC. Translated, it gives CASSLAGQGYDGYTF.

DNA of the CDR3: TGTGCCAGCAGTTACTCCTGGACAGGGAAGGATACGCAGTATTTT. This codes for CASSYSWTGKDTQYF. The chain links TRBV6-5 to TRBJ2-3; 8 positions match TRBD1. V dropped 0 bases and J dropped 6; count of bases not matched to a gene: 5. The germline CDR1 and CDR2 sequences are MNHEY and SVGAGI. This CDR3 spans 15 amino acids.

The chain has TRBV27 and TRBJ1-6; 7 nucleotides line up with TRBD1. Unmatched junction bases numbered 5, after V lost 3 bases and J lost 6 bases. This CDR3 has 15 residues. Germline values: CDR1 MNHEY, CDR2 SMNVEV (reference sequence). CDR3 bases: TGTGCCAGCAGTTTGGGGGGACAGATTAATTCACCCCTCCACTTT. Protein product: CASSLGGQINSPLHF.